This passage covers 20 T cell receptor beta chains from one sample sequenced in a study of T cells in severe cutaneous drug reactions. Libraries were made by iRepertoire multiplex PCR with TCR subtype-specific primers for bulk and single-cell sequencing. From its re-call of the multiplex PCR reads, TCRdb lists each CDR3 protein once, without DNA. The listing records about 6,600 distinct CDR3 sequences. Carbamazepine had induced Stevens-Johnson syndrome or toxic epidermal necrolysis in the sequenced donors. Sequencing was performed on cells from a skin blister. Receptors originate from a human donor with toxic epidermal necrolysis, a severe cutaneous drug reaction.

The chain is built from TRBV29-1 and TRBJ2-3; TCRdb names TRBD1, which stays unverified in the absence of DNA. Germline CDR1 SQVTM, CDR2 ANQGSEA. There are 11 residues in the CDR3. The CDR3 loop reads CSVDREDTQYF.

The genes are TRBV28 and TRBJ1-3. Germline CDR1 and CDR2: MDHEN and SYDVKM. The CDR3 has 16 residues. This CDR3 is CASSPPRGGGGNTIYF.

This CDR3 is CSVRTGEGQPQHF. The chain recombines TRBV29-1 with TRBJ1-5; the TRBD1 assignment by TCRdb is unverifiable without DNA. The germline gives CDR1 SQVTM, CDR2 ANQGSEA. This CDR3 spans 13 amino acids.

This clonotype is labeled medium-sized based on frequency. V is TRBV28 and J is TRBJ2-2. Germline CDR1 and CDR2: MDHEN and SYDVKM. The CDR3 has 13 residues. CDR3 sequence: CASSPDPTGELFF.

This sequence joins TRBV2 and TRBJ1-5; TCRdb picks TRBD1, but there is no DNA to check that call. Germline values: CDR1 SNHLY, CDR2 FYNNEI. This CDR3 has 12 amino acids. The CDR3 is CASSTGNQPQHF.

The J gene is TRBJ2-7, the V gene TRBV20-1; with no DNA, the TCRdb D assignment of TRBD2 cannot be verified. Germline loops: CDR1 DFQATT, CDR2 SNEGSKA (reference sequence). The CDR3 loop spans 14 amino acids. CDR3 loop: CSAARRVGSNEQYF.

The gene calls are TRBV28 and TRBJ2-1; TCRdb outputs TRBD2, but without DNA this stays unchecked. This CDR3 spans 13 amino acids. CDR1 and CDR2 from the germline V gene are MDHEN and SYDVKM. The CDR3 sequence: CASSLLAYNEQFF.

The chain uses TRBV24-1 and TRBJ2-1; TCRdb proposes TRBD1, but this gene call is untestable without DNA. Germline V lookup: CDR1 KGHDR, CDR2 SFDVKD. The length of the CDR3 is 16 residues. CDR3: CATSDYRDGTYNEQFF.

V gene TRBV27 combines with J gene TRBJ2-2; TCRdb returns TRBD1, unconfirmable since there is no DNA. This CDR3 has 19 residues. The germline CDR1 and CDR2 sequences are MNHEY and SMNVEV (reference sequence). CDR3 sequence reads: CASSTRFTGTGGLTGELFF.

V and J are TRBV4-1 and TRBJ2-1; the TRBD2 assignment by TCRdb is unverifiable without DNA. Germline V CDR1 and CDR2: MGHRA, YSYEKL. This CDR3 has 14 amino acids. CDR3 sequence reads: CASSRGGAYNEQFF.

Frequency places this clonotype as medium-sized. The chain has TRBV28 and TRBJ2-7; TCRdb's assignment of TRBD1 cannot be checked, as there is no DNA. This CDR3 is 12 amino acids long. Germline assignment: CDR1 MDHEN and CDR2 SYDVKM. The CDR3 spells CASSPDRGEQYF. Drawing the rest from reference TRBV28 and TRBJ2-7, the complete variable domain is DVKVTQSSRYLVKRTGEKVFLECVQDMDHENMFWYRQDPGLGLRLIYFSYDVKMKEKGDIPEGYSVSREKKERFSLILESASTNQTSMYLCASSPDRGEQYFGPGTRLTVT.

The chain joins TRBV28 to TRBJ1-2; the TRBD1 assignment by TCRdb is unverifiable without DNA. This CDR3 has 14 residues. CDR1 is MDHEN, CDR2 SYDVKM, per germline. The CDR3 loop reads CASSLQGIGYGYTF.

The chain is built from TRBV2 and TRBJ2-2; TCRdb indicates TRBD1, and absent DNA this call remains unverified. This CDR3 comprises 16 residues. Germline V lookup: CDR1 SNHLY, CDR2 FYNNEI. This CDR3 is CASSDLSSGNTGELFF.

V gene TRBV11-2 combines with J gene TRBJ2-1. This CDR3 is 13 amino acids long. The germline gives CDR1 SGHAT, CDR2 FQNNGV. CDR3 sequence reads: CASSINGVGEQFF.

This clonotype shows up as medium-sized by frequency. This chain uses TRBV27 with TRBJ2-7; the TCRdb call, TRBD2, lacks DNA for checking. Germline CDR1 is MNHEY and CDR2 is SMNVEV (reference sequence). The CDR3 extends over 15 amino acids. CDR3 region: CASSPGLAGGDEQYF.

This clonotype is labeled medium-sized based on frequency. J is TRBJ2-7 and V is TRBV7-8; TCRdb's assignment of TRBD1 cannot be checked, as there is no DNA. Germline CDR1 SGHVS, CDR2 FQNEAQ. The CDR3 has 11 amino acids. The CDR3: CASSPGVEQYF.

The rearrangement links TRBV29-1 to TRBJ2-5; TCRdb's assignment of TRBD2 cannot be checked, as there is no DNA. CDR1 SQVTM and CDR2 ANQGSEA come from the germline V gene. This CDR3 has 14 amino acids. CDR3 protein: CSVGTGGPQETQYF.

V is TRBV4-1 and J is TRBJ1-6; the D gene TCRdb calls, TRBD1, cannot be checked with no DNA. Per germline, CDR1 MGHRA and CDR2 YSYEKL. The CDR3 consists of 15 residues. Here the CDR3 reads CASSQGQGNKSPLHF.

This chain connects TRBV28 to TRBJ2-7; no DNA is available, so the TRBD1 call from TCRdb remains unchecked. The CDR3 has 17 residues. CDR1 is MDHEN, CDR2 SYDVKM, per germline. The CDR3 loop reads CASSPPGQDYETYEQYF. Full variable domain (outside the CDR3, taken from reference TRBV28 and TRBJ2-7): DVKVTQSSRYLVKRTGEKVFLECVQDMDHENMFWYRQDPGLGLRLIYFSYDVKMKEKGDIPEGYSVSREKKERFSLILESASTNQTSMYLCASSPPGQDYETYEQYFGPGTRLTVT.

The CDR3: CASSSDAGALDEQYF. This sequence joins TRBV27 and TRBJ2-7; absent DNA, TCRdb's TRBD2 call cannot be checked. There are 15 residues in the CDR3. The germline V gene encodes CDR1 MNHEY and CDR2 SMNVEV (reference sequence).